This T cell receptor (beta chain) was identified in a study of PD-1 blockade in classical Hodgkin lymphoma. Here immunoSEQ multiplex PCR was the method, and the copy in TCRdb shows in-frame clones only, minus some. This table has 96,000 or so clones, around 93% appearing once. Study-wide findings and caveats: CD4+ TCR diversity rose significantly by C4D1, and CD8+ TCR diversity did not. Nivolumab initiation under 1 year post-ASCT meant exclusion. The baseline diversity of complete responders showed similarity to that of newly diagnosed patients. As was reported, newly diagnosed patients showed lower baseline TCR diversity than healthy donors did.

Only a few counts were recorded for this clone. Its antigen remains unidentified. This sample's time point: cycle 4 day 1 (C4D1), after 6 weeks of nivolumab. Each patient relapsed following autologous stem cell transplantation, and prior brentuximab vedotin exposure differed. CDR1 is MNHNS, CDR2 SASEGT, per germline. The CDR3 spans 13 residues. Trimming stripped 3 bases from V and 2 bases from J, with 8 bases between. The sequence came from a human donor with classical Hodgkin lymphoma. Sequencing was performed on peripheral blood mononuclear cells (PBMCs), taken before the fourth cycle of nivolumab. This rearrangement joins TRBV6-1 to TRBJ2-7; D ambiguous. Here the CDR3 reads CASSEDLPYEQYF. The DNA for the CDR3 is TGTGCCAGCAGTGAGGACCTCCCCTACGAGCAGTACTTC.